These T cell receptor beta chains were read from a single sample in a study of regulatory T cells in long-lasting Graves disease. In TCRdb, the multiplex PCR reads were re-called with MiXCR into one record per CDR3 protein. The table shows 600,000 to 800,000 distinct CDR3 sequences, with about 30% occurring only once. The sample consisted of peripheral blood mononuclear cells (PBMCs), taken when the disease was refractory, from a patient treated with antithyroid drugs. The receptors shown here come from a female donor with Graves disease. CDR3s include the opening cysteine and the closing phenylalanine or tryptophan. The D gene is left open where the match is weak. Part of the rows lack a size; the others show once, few, many or a class for expanded clones.

v_call: TRBV20-1
d_call: TRBD2
j_call: TRBJ2-5
clone_size: NA
cdr3_aa: CSAEAYGTSGQETQYF
cdr3_nt: TGCAGTGCTGAAGCCTACGGGACTAGCGGGCAAGAGACCCAGTACTTC

v_call: TRBV30
d_call: TRBD1
j_call: TRBJ1-4
clone_size: NA
cdr3_aa: CAWSGDRAQEKLFF
cdr3_nt: TGTGCCTGGAGTGGGGACAGGGCGCAAGAAAAACTGTTTTTT

v_call: TRBV20-1
d_call: NA
j_call: TRBJ2-7
clone_size: few
cdr3_aa: CSASYREPYEQYF
cdr3_nt: TGCAGTGCGTCATACAGGGAGCCCTACGAGCAGTACTTC

v_call: TRBV7-9
d_call: TRBD1
j_call: TRBJ1-1
clone_size: NA
cdr3_aa: CASSSTGLWTSTEAFF
cdr3_nt: TGTGCCAGCAGCTCGACAGGGCTGTGGACGAGCACTGAAGCTTTCTTT

v_call: TRBV18
d_call: NA
j_call: TRBJ1-5
clone_size: NA
cdr3_aa: CASSPPTVSNQPQHF
cdr3_nt: TGTGCCAGCTCACCACCGACAGTTAGCAATCAGCCCCAGCATTTT

v_call: TRBV20-1
d_call: NA
j_call: TRBJ1-2
clone_size: NA
cdr3_aa: CSARWTNPYGYTF
cdr3_nt: TGCAGTGCTAGGTGGACAAACCCCTATGGCTACACCTTC

v_call: TRBV7-2
d_call: NA
j_call: TRBJ1-1
clone_size: NA
cdr3_aa: CASSRTAANTEAFF
cdr3_nt: TGTGCCAGCAGTCGGACAGCCGCGAACACTGAAGCTTTCTTT

v_call: TRBV7-2
d_call: NA
j_call: TRBJ2-7
clone_size: NA
cdr3_aa: CASSPPGILYEQYF
cdr3_nt: TGTGCCAGCAGCCCCCCTGGGATTCTCTACGAGCAGTACTTC

v_call: TRBV2
d_call: NA
j_call: TRBJ1-1
clone_size: NA
cdr3_aa: CASSDSAITEAFF
cdr3_nt: TGTGCCAGCAGTGACAGCGCAATCACTGAAGCTTTCTTT

v_call: TRBV6-5
d_call: TRBD1
j_call: TRBJ2-5
clone_size: many
cdr3_aa: CASSYSTGGRETQYF
cdr3_nt: TGTGCCAGCAGTTACTCGACAGGGGGCCGAGAGACCCAGTACTTC

v_call: TRBV3-1
d_call: NA
j_call: TRBJ1-5
clone_size: once
cdr3_aa: CASGPGFNQPQHF
cdr3_nt: TGTGCCAGCGGCCCCGGGTTCAATCAGCCCCAGCATTTT

v_call: TRBV10-3
d_call: NA
j_call: TRBJ2-6
clone_size: NA
cdr3_aa: CATTPGGSGANVLTF
cdr3_nt: TGTGCCACCACCCCCGGGGGCTCTGGGGCCAACGTCCTGACTTTC

v_call: TRBV7-9
d_call: NA
j_call: TRBJ1-1
clone_size: NA
cdr3_aa: CASSARASGTEAFF
cdr3_nt: TGTGCCAGCAGCGCACGTGCGTCAGGGACTGAAGCTTTCTTT

v_call: TRBV11-2
d_call: TRBD2
j_call: TRBJ2-7
clone_size: few
cdr3_aa: CASCPTSGSYEQYF
cdr3_nt: TGTGCCAGCTGTCCGACTAGCGGGAGTTACGAGCAGTACTTC

v_call: TRBV9
d_call: TRBD1
j_call: TRBJ1-2
clone_size: NA
cdr3_aa: CASSVATGQFGSYTF
cdr3_nt: TGTGCCAGCAGCGTAGCTACGGGACAGTTCGGTAGCTACACCTTC

v_call: TRBV30
d_call: NA
j_call: TRBJ1-1
clone_size: once
cdr3_aa: CAWSVTLHTEAFF
cdr3_nt: TGTGCCTGGAGTGTAACGCTCCACACTGAAGCTTTCTTT

v_call: TRBV19
d_call: TRBD1
j_call: TRBJ1-5
clone_size: few
cdr3_aa: CASSDTGAPNQPQHF
cdr3_nt: TGTGCCAGTAGTGATACAGGGGCCCCTAATCAGCCCCAGCATTTT

v_call: TRBV5-4
d_call: NA
j_call: TRBJ1-1
clone_size: few
cdr3_aa: CASSLIRWSNTEAFF
cdr3_nt: TGTGCCAGCAGCTTAATCCGGTGGTCGAACACTGAAGCTTTCTTT

v_call: TRBV12-3/TRBV12-4
d_call: TRBD1
j_call: TRBJ2-4
clone_size: NA
cdr3_aa: CASSTRDRVQYF
cdr3_nt: TGTGCCAGCAGTACCAGGGACAGGGTCCAGTACTTC

v_call: TRBV14
d_call: TRBD2
j_call: TRBJ2-7
clone_size: few
cdr3_aa: CASSQEDLAGGTYEQYF
cdr3_nt: TGTGCCAGCAGCCAAGAAGACCTAGCGGGGGGGACCTACGAGCAGTACTTC

v_call: TRBV12-3/TRBV12-4
d_call: TRBD1
j_call: TRBJ2-7
clone_size: many
cdr3_aa: CASSFLTGTGAYEQYF
cdr3_nt: TGTGCCAGCAGTTTTCTAACCGGGACAGGCGCTTACGAGCAGTACTTC

v_call: TRBV27
d_call: TRBD1
j_call: TRBJ2-5
clone_size: NA
cdr3_aa: CAGQGAPRETQYF
cdr3_nt: TGTGCCGGCCAGGGGGCTCCCCGAGAGACCCAGTACTTC

v_call: TRBV27
d_call: TRBD1
j_call: TRBJ1-1
clone_size: many
cdr3_aa: CASSSRQGGHTEAFF
cdr3_nt: TGTGCCAGCAGTTCTCGACAGGGAGGGCACACTGAAGCTTTCTTT

v_call: TRBV6-2/TRBV6-3
d_call: NA
j_call: TRBJ2-2
clone_size: few
cdr3_aa: CASSESSLRDTGELFF
cdr3_nt: TGTGCCAGCAGTGAAAGCTCCTTAAGGGACACCGGGGAGCTGTTTTTT

v_call: TRBV20-1
d_call: NA
j_call: TRBJ1-2
clone_size: once
cdr3_aa: CSAADPNYGYTF
cdr3_nt: TGCAGTGCTGCCGACCCTAACTATGGCTACACCTTC

v_call: TRBV9
d_call: TRBD2
j_call: TRBJ2-7
clone_size: NA
cdr3_aa: CASSVSGTSGYEQYF
cdr3_nt: TGTGCCAGCAGCGTATCGGGGACTAGCGGATACGAGCAGTACTTC

v_call: TRBV12-3/TRBV12-4
d_call: NA
j_call: TRBJ1-4
clone_size: few
cdr3_aa: CASSLWGIDNEKLFF
cdr3_nt: TGTGCCAGCAGTTTGTGGGGGATTGATAATGAAAAACTGTTTTTT

v_call: TRBV19
d_call: NA
j_call: TRBJ1-5
clone_size: NA
cdr3_aa: CASSRDIRQPQHF
cdr3_nt: TGTGCCAGTAGCCGTGACATACGGCAGCCCCAGCATTTT

v_call: TRBV28
d_call: TRBD1
j_call: TRBJ1-3
clone_size: NA
cdr3_aa: CASIFRQGTGNTIYF
cdr3_nt: TGTGCCAGCATTTTCCGACAGGGGACTGGAAACACCATATATTTT

v_call: TRBV5-1
d_call: NA
j_call: TRBJ2-2
clone_size: NA
cdr3_aa: CASSLGARGHTTGELFF
cdr3_nt: TGCGCCAGCAGTCTGGGGGCCCGAGGGCACACCACCGGGGAGCTGTTTTTT

v_call: TRBV12-3/TRBV12-4
d_call: NA
j_call: TRBJ2-5
clone_size: many
cdr3_aa: CASSPRVRETQYF
cdr3_nt: TGTGCCAGCAGCCCCAGGGTCCGAGAGACCCAGTACTTC

v_call: TRBV12-3/TRBV12-4
d_call: NA
j_call: TRBJ2-1
clone_size: NA
cdr3_aa: CASSLGSGRYNEQFF
cdr3_nt: TGTGCCAGCAGTTTAGGTAGCGGCAGGTACAATGAGCAGTTCTTC

v_call: TRBV30
d_call: TRBD1
j_call: TRBJ2-7
clone_size: NA
cdr3_aa: CASQGGPYEQYF
cdr3_nt: TGTGCCTCACAGGGGGGCCCCTACGAGCAGTACTTC

v_call: TRBV5-1
d_call: TRBD2
j_call: TRBJ2-2
clone_size: NA
cdr3_aa: CASSPRGGTTTGELFF
cdr3_nt: TGCGCCAGCAGTCCTCGGGGGGGCACCACTACCGGGGAGCTGTTTTTT

v_call: TRBV12-3/TRBV12-4
d_call: TRBD1
j_call: TRBJ1-5
clone_size: NA
cdr3_aa: CASSPQTGIDQPQHF
cdr3_nt: TGTGCCAGCAGTCCGCAGACAGGGATAGATCAGCCCCAGCATTTT

v_call: TRBV6-1
d_call: TRBD1
j_call: TRBJ1-1
clone_size: NA
cdr3_aa: CASRPSGGWTEAFF
cdr3_nt: TGTGCCAGCAGACCGTCAGGGGGCTGGACTGAAGCTTTCTTT

v_call: TRBV20-1
d_call: NA
j_call: TRBJ2-5
clone_size: few
cdr3_aa: CSARSWAGETQYF
cdr3_nt: TGCAGTGCCAGATCCTGGGCAGGCGAGACCCAGTACTTC

v_call: TRBV30
d_call: NA
j_call: TRBJ1-4
clone_size: NA
cdr3_aa: CAWSVLRGAEKLFF
cdr3_nt: TGTGCCTGGAGTGTACTGAGGGGGGCGGAAAAACTGTTTTTT

v_call: TRBV2
d_call: NA
j_call: TRBJ1-5
clone_size: few
cdr3_aa: CASISTPGNNQPQHF
cdr3_nt: TGTGCCAGCATTTCGACGCCCGGGAATAATCAGCCCCAGCATTTT

v_call: TRBV2
d_call: NA
j_call: TRBJ1-2
clone_size: NA
cdr3_aa: CASSNPLVNYGYTF
cdr3_nt: TGTGCCAGCAGCAATCCCCTGGTCAACTATGGCTACACCTTC

v_call: TRBV28
d_call: NA
j_call: TRBJ1-2
clone_size: few
cdr3_aa: CASREGGVSSNYGYTF
cdr3_nt: TGTGCCAGCAGGGAAGGAGGGGTGTCGTCTAACTATGGCTACACCTTC

v_call: TRBV6-1
d_call: TRBD1
j_call: TRBJ2-7
clone_size: many
cdr3_aa: CASSESGQGASYEQYF
cdr3_nt: TGTGCCAGCAGTGAATCGGGACAGGGAGCTTCCTACGAGCAGTACTTC

v_call: TRBV9
d_call: NA
j_call: TRBJ2-7
clone_size: NA
cdr3_aa: CASSVGGQASSYEQYF
cdr3_nt: TGTGCCAGCAGCGTAGGAGGCCAAGCGAGCTCCTACGAGCAGTACTTC

v_call: TRBV29-1
d_call: NA
j_call: TRBJ1-5
clone_size: NA
cdr3_aa: CSVGQNNQPQHF
cdr3_nt: TGCAGCGTTGGACAGAACAATCAGCCCCAGCATTTT

v_call: TRBV11-1
d_call: TRBD1
j_call: TRBJ1-2
clone_size: many
cdr3_aa: CASSQDRDYGYTF
cdr3_nt: TGTGCCAGCAGCCAAGACAGGGACTATGGCTACACCTTC

v_call: TRBV12-3/TRBV12-4
d_call: NA
j_call: TRBJ1-1
clone_size: NA
cdr3_aa: CASSPGRGVNTEAFF
cdr3_nt: TGTGCCAGCAGCCCCGGGCGGGGCGTGAACACTGAAGCTTTCTTT